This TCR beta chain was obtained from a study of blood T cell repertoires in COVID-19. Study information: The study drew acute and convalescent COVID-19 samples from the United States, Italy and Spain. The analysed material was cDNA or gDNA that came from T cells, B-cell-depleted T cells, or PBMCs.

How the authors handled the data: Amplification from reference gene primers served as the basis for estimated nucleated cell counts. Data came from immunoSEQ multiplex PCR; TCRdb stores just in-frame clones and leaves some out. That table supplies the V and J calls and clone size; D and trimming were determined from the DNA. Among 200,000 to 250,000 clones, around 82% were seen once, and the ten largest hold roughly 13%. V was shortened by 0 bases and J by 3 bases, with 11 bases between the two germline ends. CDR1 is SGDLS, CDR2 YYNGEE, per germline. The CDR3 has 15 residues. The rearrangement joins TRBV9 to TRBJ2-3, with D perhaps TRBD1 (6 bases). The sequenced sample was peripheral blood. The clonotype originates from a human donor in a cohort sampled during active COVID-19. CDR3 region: CASSVGPQGTDTQYF. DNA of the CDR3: TGTGCCAGCAGCGTAGGGCCCCAGGGGACAGATACGCAGTATTTT. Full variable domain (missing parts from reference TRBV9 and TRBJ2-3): DSGVTQTPKHLITATGQRVTLRCSPRSGDLSVYWYQQSLDQGLQFLIQYYNGEERAKGNILERFSAQQFPDLHSELNLSSLELGDSALYFCASSVGPQGTDTQYFGPGTRLTVL.